The 25 T cell receptor beta chains below come from one sample, sequenced in a study of blood T cells in healthy people across ages. A J-beta primer mix and a sample-barcoded 5' primer were used in a second PCR of about 7 to 12 cycles. TCRdb reprocessed the 5' RACE reads via MiXCR and lists one record per CDR3 protein. Of hundreds of thousands of distinct CDR3 sequences in the sample, around three fifths are singletons; the top ten hold 30% to 40%. Sequencing input: blood. The receptors come from a man aged 60 to 69 in good health.

CDR3 bases: TGCAGCGTTGTCGTGCGAACCTTAGGAAATGAGCAGTTCTTC. Translating gives CSVVVRTLGNEQFF. The chain recombines TRBV29-1 with TRBJ2-1; D call uncertain. CDR3 size: 14 residues. Germline V gene lookup returns CDR1 SQVTM and CDR2 ANQGSEA. V lost 4 bases and J 7 bases, leaving 17 bases between the germline ends.

The rearrangement links TRBV13 to TRBJ2-5; 7 positions agree with TRBD1. Germline CDR1 is PRHDT and CDR2 is FYEKMQ (reference sequence). CDR3 size: 15 residues. Germline trimming cut 7 bases from V and 1 base from J; bases unmatched to any gene: 9. The CDR3 nucleotides are TGTGCCAGCACCTCTAGGGACAGCCCCCAAGAGACCCAGTACTTC. Residues: CASTSRDSPQETQYF.

The CDR3, as DNA: TGCAGTGCTAGAGATCCAAAACGGACAGGGGATGGCTACACCTTC. Its translation: CSARDPKRTGDGYTF. The gene calls are TRBV20-1 and TRBJ1-2; 9 bases are a match to TRBD1. The germline V gene has CDR1 DFQATT and CDR2 SNEGSKA (reference sequence). V lost 0 bases and J lost 6; bases outside the gene matches: 8. This CDR3 is built from 15 residues.

This rearrangement joins TRBV6-5 to TRBJ2-7; perhaps TRBD2 as D (6 bases). The closer fit of TRBJ2-5 to the DNA end suggests the J call may be wrong. The CDR3 loop spans 15 amino acids. From germline, CDR1 is MNHEY and CDR2 SVGAGI. CDR3 loop: CASSKGPSVGETQYF. The CDR3 nucleotides read TGTGCCAGCAGTAAGGGGCCTAGCGTAGGGGAGACCCAGTACTTC.

This clonotype appeared many times. CDR3 sequence: CASSAASGGAQFF. The CDR3 coding sequence is TGTGCCAGCAGTGCAGCTAGCGGGGGCGCCCAGTTCTTC. The J gene is TRBJ2-1, the V gene TRBV12-3 or TRBV12-4; 10 bases are a match to TRBD2. V trimming: 5 bases; J trimming: 13 bases; junction bases outside the gene matches: 8. This CDR3 spans 13 amino acids.

This clonotype showed up just once. This chain links TRBV3-1 with TRBJ1-1, with D uncertain. The V end was cut by 0 bases, the J end by 0 bases, with 8 bases between. The CDR3 loop spans 15 amino acids. The germline V gene has CDR1 LGHDT and CDR2 YNNKEL (reference sequence). CDR3 nucleotide sequence: TGTGCCAGCAGCCAAGATGGAAGCGTGAACACTGAAGCTTTCTTT. Its protein is CASSQDGSVNTEAFF.

This clonotype was recorded a few times. This chain links TRBV10-3 with TRBJ2-5; 9 bases map to TRBD1. Germline V lookup: CDR1 ENHRY, CDR2 SYGVKD. The ends lost 6 bases at V and 2 bases at J; junction bases unmatched: 10. The CDR3 spans 16 residues. The CDR3 sequence: CAIRAGTGWEQETQYF. For the CDR3, the DNA is TGTGCCATCAGGGCCGGGACAGGGTGGGAGCAAGAGACCCAGTACTTC.

The chain uses TRBV12-3 or TRBV12-4 and TRBJ2-5; D is perhaps TRBD1 (6 bases). V was pared by 5 bases and J by 4 bases, with 11 bases between. There are 13 residues in the CDR3. The CDR3 DNA follows: TGTGCCAGCAGTCACGCGACAGGAGAGACCCAGTACTTC. As protein: CASSHATGETQYF.

The gene calls are TRBV24-1 and TRBJ2-1, with D perhaps matching TRBD1 (5 bases). V lost 5 bases, J lost 4 bases, and 11 bases lay in between. From germline, CDR1 is KGHDR and CDR2 SFDVKD. This CDR3 has 14 amino acids. CDR3 protein: CATSGQGPYNEQFF. The CDR3 DNA reads as TGTGCCACCAGTGGGCAGGGCCCTTACAATGAGCAGTTCTTC.

The chain's CDR3 is CASSPSSQLAATQETQYF. The CDR3, as DNA: TGTGCCAGCAGCCCATCCTCCCAACTAGCAGCCACCCAAGAGACCCAGTACTTC. The rearrangement joins TRBV7-2 to TRBJ2-5; D is perhaps TRBD2 (6 bases). The CDR3 runs to 18 residues. Germline loops: CDR1 SGHTA, CDR2 FQGNSA. Trimming stripped 5 bases from V and 1 base from J, with 23 bases between.

This clonotype was counted between two and nine times. The chain recombines TRBV12-3 or TRBV12-4 with TRBJ2-1, with 15 nucleotides matching TRBD2. V dropped 6 bases and J dropped 8; count of bases not matched to a gene: 8. This CDR3 is 16 amino acids long. As DNA, the CDR3 is TGTGCCAGCAGCCAGGGACTAGCGGGGGGCTGGGATGAGCAGTTCTTC. It yields the protein CASSQGLAGGWDEQFF.

The gene calls are TRBV4-1 and TRBJ1-1; weak D call: TRBD1 (5 bases). The V end was cut by 2 bases, the J end by 3 bases, with 10 bases between. CDR3 length: 14 amino acids. Looked up from germline, CDR1 is MGHRA and CDR2 is YSYEKL. Here the CDR3 reads CASSQISQDTEAFF. Written as DNA, the CDR3 is TGCGCCAGCAGCCAAATCTCACAGGACACTGAAGCTTTCTTT.

The chain has TRBV5-5 and TRBJ2-7; 9 bases are shared with TRBD1. The CDR3 runs 14 residues. Germline V CDR1 and CDR2: SGHKS, YYEKEE (reference sequence). V dropped 4 bases and J dropped 3; count of bases not matched to a gene: 5. The CDR3, as DNA: TGTGCCAGCAGCGTCGGGACAGGGAACTACGAGCAGTACTTC. Translation: CASSVGTGNYEQYF.

The chain joins TRBV29-1 to TRBJ2-1; D not certain. Germline CDR1 SQVTM, CDR2 ANQGSEA. The CDR3 loop spans 12 amino acids. The V end was cut by 7 bases, the J end by 1 base, with 8 bases between. CDR3 loop: CSGGGSYNEQFF. CDR3 in DNA: TGCAGCGGGGGTGGATCCTACAATGAGCAGTTCTTC.

Only a few counts were recorded for this clonotype. This rearrangement joins TRBV12-3 or TRBV12-4 to TRBJ2-5; possible D gene TRBD1, 7 bases. Trimming took off 3 bases at V and 5 bases at J, with 13 bases between the two ends. The CDR3 spans 14 residues. CDR3 sequence: CASSLARGVETQYF. The CDR3 DNA reads TGTGCCAGCAGTTTGGCCAGGGGGGTTGAGACCCAGTACTTC.

The chain is built from TRBV21-1 and TRBJ2-1. TRBV21-1 is a known pseudogene. The CDR3 runs to 16 residues. CDR3 sequence (DNA): TGTGCCAGCAGCAAAGACCCGACCCGCTCCTACAATGAGCAGTTCTTC. This translates into CASSKDPTRSYNEQFF.

On this clonotype itself: This CDR3 is missing its conserved last phenylalanine or tryptophan, likely due to a read error. The chain recombines TRBV28 with TRBJ1-2; D is ambiguous. The CDR3 has 12 residues. Trimming cost V 2 bases and J 5 bases, with 6 bases left between them. CDR1 and CDR2 (germline): MDHEN, SYDVKM. CDR3 amino acids: CASSLMGYGYTL. CDR3 nucleotide sequence: TGTGCCAGCAGTTTAATGGGGTATGGCTACACCTTA.

This clonotype came up a few times. The chain joins TRBV6-5 to TRBJ2-1; 8 positions match TRBD2. Germline CDR1 and CDR2: MNHEY and SVGAGI. V was pared by 2 bases and J by 2 bases, with 8 bases of the junction left unmatched. CDR3 length equals 17 residues. The CDR3 loop is CASSYLTFGGAYNEQFF. CDR3 nucleotide sequence: TGTGCCAGCAGTTACCTAACGTTCGGGGGGGCCTACAATGAGCAGTTCTTC.

The J gene is TRBJ1-6, the V gene TRBV5-6; possible D gene TRBD1, 6 bases. Germline V gene lookup returns CDR1 SGHDT and CDR2 YYEEEE. The CDR3 covers 15 residues. V dropped 4 bases and J dropped 5 bases, with 13 bases sitting between them. DNA of the CDR3: TGTGCCAGCAGCCCACCGGGACAACATAATTCACCCCTCCACTTT. It yields the protein CASSPPGQHNSPLHF.

The chain uses TRBV7-2 and TRBJ2-7; no clear D. The V gene lost 1 base and the J gene lost 7 bases, with 14 bases spanning the gap. The CDR3 loop spans 14 amino acids. CDR1 and CDR2 (germline): SGHTA, FQGNSA. Here the CDR3 reads CASSLGQLWNEQYF. DNA of the CDR3: TGTGCCAGCAGCTTAGGGCAGCTATGGAATGAGCAGTACTTC. The full variable domain, its missing parts supplied by reference TRBV7-2 and TRBJ2-7, is GAGVSQSPSNKVTEKGKDVELRCDPISGHTALYWYRQSLGQGLEFLIYFQGNSAPDKSGLPSDRFSAERTGGSVSTLTIQRTQQEDSAVYLCASSLGQLWNEQYFGPGTRLTVT.

J is TRBJ1-1 and V is TRBV20-1; possibly TRBD1 for D (6 bases). V lost 6 bases to trimming and J lost 4 bases, with 15 bases between them. The CDR3 loop spans 13 amino acids. Germline loops: CDR1 DFQATT, CDR2 SNEGSKA (reference sequence). The CDR3 region has the DNA TGCAGTGCGTACGAGGGGGTCAGCACTGAAGCTTTCTTT. It specifies CSAYEGVSTEAFF.

The sample holds a few counts of this clonotype. V and J are TRBV4-2 and TRBJ1-5, with D maybe TRBD1 (5 bases). The CDR3 runs 17 residues. Trimming stripped 1 base from V and 6 bases from J, with 19 bases between. The germline V gene has CDR1 LGHNA and CDR2 YNFKEQ. The CDR3 protein is CASSQADTGGGSQPQHF. For the CDR3, the DNA is TGTGCCAGCAGCCAAGCGGACACTGGGGGGGGGAGTCAGCCCCAGCATTTT.

The CDR3 here is CASSQDASETQYF. As DNA, the CDR3 is TGTGCCAGCAGCCAGGACGCTAGCGAGACCCAGTACTTC. J is TRBJ2-5 and V is TRBV5-6; D is perhaps TRBD2 (5 bases). The CDR3 extends over 13 amino acids. Trimming cost V 4 bases and J 5 bases, with 12 bases left between them. Germline CDR1 and CDR2: SGHDT and YYEEEE.

This clonotype was counted only a few times. This chain connects TRBV29-1 to TRBJ2-5, with a tentative D call TRBD1 (5 bases). Looked up from germline, CDR1 is SQVTM and CDR2 is ANQGSEA. The CDR3 is 14 amino acids. Trimming left V 4 bases short and J 6 bases short, with 18 bases between. The CDR3 DNA sequence: TGCAGCGTTGCTCTCGATCCAGGGTTGAAGACCCAGTACTTC. Protein sequence: CSVALDPGLKTQYF.

This clonotype was recorded a few times. V and J are TRBV29-1 and TRBJ2-1; tentative D call: TRBD1 (5 bases). Trimming pared 0 bases from V and 5 bases from J, leaving 11 bases between. Germline CDR1 and CDR2: SQVTM and ANQGSEA. The CDR3 runs 14 residues. Here the CDR3 reads CSVEDPRVHNEQFF. The CDR3 nucleotides are TGCAGCGTTGAAGATCCCAGGGTCCACAATGAGCAGTTCTTC.